The 14 T cell receptor beta chains below all came from one sample that was sequenced in a study of control samples from healthy donors and cancer patients. The data were produced by immunoSEQ multiplex PCR, yet TCRdb's version contains in-frame clones alone and is incomplete. The sample includes almost 90,000 clones, more than 75% of them seen just once. The sequenced sample consisted of blood. The receptors derive from a woman aged 40 to 50 in good health.

This clone was picked up one time. The chain links TRBV5-8 to TRBJ2-1; D is ambiguous. The germline V gene encodes CDR1 SGHTS and CDR2 YDEGEE. The ends were cut back, 2 bases at V and 4 bases at J, with 13 bases in the middle. CDR3 length: 15 residues. The CDR3 is CASSFGSTNYNEQFF. The CDR3 region has the DNA TGTGCCAGCAGCTTCGGTTCGACCAATTACAATGAGCAGTTCTTC.

The chain is built from TRBV27 and TRBJ2-3; tentative D call: TRBD1 (5 bases). V was clipped by 6 bases and J by 11 bases, with 18 bases between them. Germline CDR1 MNHEY, CDR2 SMNVEV (reference sequence). The CDR3 sequence is 13 residues long. This chain's CDR3 is CASSQNSGLGQYF. CDR3 DNA: TGTGCCAGCAGCCAAAATTCAGGGTTAGGGCAGTATTTT.

This chain links TRBV5-6 with TRBJ1-1; TRBD1 might be the D (5 bases). CDR1 is SGHDT, CDR2 YYEEEE, per germline. Trimming removed 2 bases at V and 5 bases at J, with 16 bases between. CDR3 size: 15 residues. CDR3 in amino acids: CASSFEGRRGTEAFF. The CDR3 DNA reads as TGTGCCAGCAGCTTTGAGGGCCGTCGGGGGACTGAAGCTTTCTTT.

V gene TRBV30 combines with J gene TRBJ1-5; 9 bases match TRBD1. Germline CDR1 reads GTSNPN; CDR2 reads SVGIG (reference sequence). The CDR3 totals 17 residues. After removal of 2 bases from V and 1 base from J, the junction contained 9 bases not matched to a gene. CDR3 amino acids: CAWSSKGQGRSNQPQHF. Written as DNA, the CDR3 is TGTGCCTGGAGTTCCAAGGGACAGGGACGGAGCAATCAGCCCCAGCATTTT.

The chain couples TRBV30 to TRBJ2-4; D possibly matches TRBD1 or TRBD2 (6 bases each). This CDR3 has 16 residues. The V and J ends lost 0 bases and 9 bases respectively, with 21 bases between them. Germline CDR1 and CDR2: GTSNPN and SVGIG (reference sequence). This CDR3 reads CAWSVGGFRLSGIQYF. For the CDR3, the DNA is TGTGCCTGGAGTGTGGGGGGCTTTAGGCTTTCGGGCATTCAGTACTTC.

The V gene is TRBV27, the J gene TRBJ1-2; tentatively, D is TRBD1 (5 bases). Trimming pared 7 bases from V and 8 bases from J, leaving 14 bases between. This CDR3 has 12 residues. Germline loops: CDR1 MNHEY, CDR2 SMNVEV (reference sequence). CDR3 protein: CASKTWGEGYTF. In DNA, the CDR3 is TGTGCCAGCAAGACGTGGGGGGAGGGCTACACCTTC.

This chain uses TRBV25-1 with TRBJ1-2; possibly TRBD1 for D (6 bases). Trimming took off 8 bases at V and 2 bases at J, with 15 bases between the two ends. There are 14 residues in the CDR3. Per the germline V gene, CDR1 is MGHDK and CDR2 is SYGVNS. CDR3 protein: CASSPQGTNYGYTF. For the CDR3, the DNA is TGTGCCAGCTCCCCTCAGGGGACGAACTATGGCTACACCTTC.

The rearrangement joins TRBV24-1 to TRBJ2-1, with TRBD2 matching 10 bases. V was clipped by 3 bases and J by 5 bases; unmatched bases: 6. Per germline, CDR1 KGHDR and CDR2 SFDVKD. CDR3 size: 16 residues. CDR3 sequence: CATSDDSGGTNNEQFF. The CDR3 bases are TGTGCCACCAGTGATGATAGCGGGGGGACCAACAATGAGCAGTTCTTC.

This chain connects TRBV6-5 to TRBJ2-3, with D hard to call. The CDR3 runs to 13 residues. CDR1 MNHEY and CDR2 SVGAGI come from the germline V gene. V lost 9 bases and J lost 3, with 13 bases in between. The DNA of the CDR3 is TGTGCCAGTACACAAGGGCAGACAGATACGCAGTATTTT. As protein: CASTQGQTDTQYF.

The CDR3 region has the DNA TGCGCCAGCAGCCCGGACAGGGGGTGGGAGGAAAAACTGTTTTTT. This encodes CASSPDRGWEEKLFF. The chain combines TRBV4-3 with TRBJ1-4; TRBD1 matches at 10 bases. V trimming: 4 bases; J trimming: 8 bases; junction bases outside the gene matches: 7. From germline, CDR1 is LGHNA and CDR2 YSLEER. The CDR3 length is 15 residues.

The V and J genes are TRBV5-1 and TRBJ1-1; D is ambiguous. Trimming stripped 4 bases from V and 2 bases from J, with 9 bases between. The CDR3 totals 13 residues. CDR1 and CDR2 (germline): SGHRS, YFSETQ. The CDR3 loop is CASSLARNTEAFF. The CDR3 DNA reads as TGCGCCAGCAGCCTCGCCCGTAACACTGAAGCTTTCTTT.

This clone was seen once. The chain recombines TRBV10-1 with TRBJ1-4, with D perhaps TRBD1 (5 bases). V was trimmed by 0 bases and J by 8 bases, leaving 13 bases between them. CDR3 length: 15 residues. Germline CDR1 WNHNN, CDR2 SYGVQD (reference sequence). As DNA, the CDR3 is TGCGCCAGCAGTGAGTCGGCAGGGATTGGCGAAAAACTGTTTTTT. Translated: CASSESAGIGEKLFF.

The chain is built from TRBV21-1 and TRBJ2-6; the table's TRBD2 call for D was not verified on the DNA. TRBV21-1 is deemed a pseudogene. There are 16 residues in the CDR3. The CDR3 is CASITLEVTGANVLTF. CDR3 nucleotides: TGTGCCAGCATCACATTAGAGGTTACTGGGGCCAACGTCCTGACTTTC.

The rearrangement uses TRBV3-1 (or the pseudogene TRBV3-2) and TRBJ2-3; D not certain. The ends were cut back, 1 base at V and 4 bases at J, with 3 bases in the middle. Germline V CDR1 and CDR2: LGHDT, YNNKEL (reference sequence). The CDR3 runs to 12 residues. The CDR3 sequence: CASSQGPDTQYF. The CDR3 DNA sequence: TGTGCCAGCAGCCAAGGCCCAGATACGCAGTATTTT.